A selection of T cell receptor beta chains follows, all from one sample in a study of T cell repertoires in cytomegalovirus infection. The antigens of these receptors remain unknown. A single record per CDR3 protein comes from TCRdb applying MiXCR to the reads. Of roughly 990,000 distinct CDR3 sequences detected, approximately 30% appear once; the ten largest clones hold 13%. The material was cultured CD8+ T cells from PBMCs, obtained from culture after CMV antigen stimulation. These receptors originate from a human donor in good health (CMV status not recorded). Some clones in this sample may be carry-over from other donors' samples. The CDR3 runs from the conserved cysteine through the conserved F or W. The order of the fields is V gene, clone size, J gene, CDR3 protein. Part of the rows lack a size; the others show once, few, many or a class for expanded clones.

TRBV6-5,NA,TRBJ2-6,CASNTGAGANVLTF
TRBV5-5,NA,TRBJ1-5,CASSMTGNNQPQHF
TRBV7-9,once,TRBJ2-2,CANSPRRGGLVGELFF
TRBV9,many,TRBJ1-2,CASSDRTGRNGYTF
TRBV7-9,few,TRBJ2-3,CASSSPSVANTQYF
TRBV6-2/TRBV6-3,NA,TRBJ2-2,CASSYSPDRGLTGELFF
TRBV14,NA,TRBJ2-7,CASSQSRVTSGGTEQYF
TRBV5-5,NA,TRBJ1-1,CASSSLTGDTEAFF
TRBV7-8,NA,TRBJ1-5,CASSSEGQGNQPQHF
TRBV11-3,NA,TRBJ2-5,CASSSSPGSQETQYF
TRBV29-1,NA,TRBJ2-1,CSVRAGGIKEQFF
TRBV7-2,many,TRBJ2-4,CASSRDRGQAKNIQYF
TRBV4-1,NA,TRBJ2-1,CASSQDPPSAGGNNEQFF
TRBV7-2,few,TRBJ2-5,CASSPLPGAGQETQYF
TRBV27,NA,TRBJ1-6,CASGFPGQGEYF
TRBV20-1,NA,TRBJ1-2,CSARDLGGAYGYTF
TRBV5-4,few,TRBJ2-6,CASSLGSFLSGANVLTF
TRBV4-3,NA,TRBJ1-5,CASSQVAAPPQPQHF
TRBV19,few,TRBJ1-5,CASFSGTGYQPQHF
TRBV5-1,few,TRBJ2-7,CASSFLILGTESYEQYF
TRBV27,NA,TRBJ1-4,CASSSQRETNEKLFF
TRBV4-3,NA,TRBJ2-1,CASSQEGLYNEQFF
TRBV7-8,many,TRBJ1-5,CASSAQGNSNQPQHF
TRBV20-1,NA,TRBJ2-1,CSARLVPRDNNEQFF
TRBV29-1,few,TRBJ1-2,CSVDQGAGYGYTF
TRBV7-9,NA,TRBJ2-7,CASSLVGRGGHRNEQYF
TRBV12-3/TRBV12-4,many,TRBJ2-3,CASSVLGGSTDTQYF
TRBV6-2/TRBV6-3,NA,TRBJ1-1,CATRHLNTEAFF
TRBV5-4,NA,TRBJ2-7,CASSLWLAGVYEQYF
TRBV5-4,NA,TRBJ2-7,CASSFQGVNEQYF
TRBV28,few,TRBJ2-1,CASSLIVRGRAYNEQFF
TRBV13,NA,TRBJ1-2,CASSSGPAGANYGYTF
TRBV3-1,few,TRBJ2-7,CASSQGALGEQYF
TRBV2,once,TRBJ1-5,CASSGWRDRQPQHF
TRBV19,NA,TRBJ2-1,CASSVWDSSSYNEQFF
TRBV14,many,TRBJ2-1,CASSQALISEQFF
TRBV7-2,NA,TRBJ2-5,CASSLGRVLGETQYF
TRBV20-1,few,TRBJ2-7,CSAPDQGYEQYF
TRBV2,NA,TRBJ1-2,CASSETQGLGYTF
TRBV10-1,NA,TRBJ2-7,CASSDNLGLAGPYEQYF
TRBV9,few,TRBJ2-1,CASSPGQGKDEQFF
TRBV12-3/TRBV12-4,NA,TRBJ1-5,CASSFQGRSNQPQHF
TRBV5-6,NA,TRBJ1-3,CASSSAVGRTGNTIYF